These 25 T cell receptor beta chains originate from one sample sequenced in a study of technical replicates of blood from a handful of donors. The assay was immunoSEQ multiplex PCR, and TCRdb's table has in-frame clones only and misses some. The sample yields 90,000 to 100,000 clones, approximately 94% seen once. Sequencing input: T cells isolated from PBMCs. These receptors were collected from a human donor in good health.

This sequence joins TRBV9 and TRBJ2-5; 13 bases are a match to TRBD2. This CDR3 is built from 16 residues. Germline-derived CDR1 and CDR2 are SGDLS and YYNGEE. Unmatched junction bases numbered 6, after V lost 3 bases and J lost 4 bases. The CDR3 protein is CASSDGGLAGLETQYF. The CDR3 bases are TGTGCCAGCAGCGACGGGGGACTAGCGGGATTAGAGACCCAGTACTTC.

CDR3 sequence (DNA): TGTGCCAGCAGAGGGACAGGGGGTATGAACACTGAAGCTTTCTTT. Its translation: CASRGTGGMNTEAFF. The J gene is TRBJ1-1, the V gene TRBV11-2; 11 positions agree with TRBD1. There are 15 residues in the CDR3. Trimming took 6 bases from V and 0 from J; bases not matched to a gene: 3. Germline V gene data show CDR1 as SGHAT and CDR2 as FQNNGV. The full variable domain, in which reference TRBV11-2 and TRBJ1-1 provide the parts outside the CDR3, is EAGVAQSPRYKIIEKRQSVAFWCNPISGHATLYWYQQILGQGPKLLIQFQNNGVVDDSQLPKDRFSAERLKGVDSTLKIQPAKLEDSAVYLCASRGTGGMNTEAFFGQGTRLTVV.

The rearrangement links TRBV5-4 to TRBJ2-7; D possibly corresponds to TRBD1 (6 bases). V gave up 4 bases and J gave up 2 bases, with 16 bases separating them. Germline CDR1 is SGHNT and CDR2 is YYREEE (reference sequence). This CDR3 spans 15 amino acids. For the CDR3, the DNA is TGTGCCAGCAGCGACGGACAGCCAAAAACCTACGAGCAGTACTTC. Its protein is CASSDGQPKTYEQYF.

The chain carries TRBV6-6 and TRBJ1-3; D gene ambiguous. This CDR3 is built from 16 residues. V dropped 0 bases and J dropped 0 bases, with 9 bases sitting between them. The germline V gene has CDR1 MNHNY and CDR2 SVGAGI (reference sequence). In DNA, the CDR3 is TGTGCCAGCAGTTACTCCGCGGCGGGCTCTGGAAACACCATATATTTT. Translation gives CASSYSAAGSGNTIYF.

V and J are TRBV6-5 and TRBJ2-7; D call uncertain. V lost 2 bases and J 3 bases, leaving 11 bases between the germline ends. Germline-derived CDR1 and CDR2 are MNHEY and SVGAGI. This CDR3 has 14 residues. CDR3: CASSYRSTGYEQYF. CDR3 nucleotide sequence: TGTGCCAGCAGTTACCGGTCGACGGGCTACGAGCAGTACTTC.

The chain carries TRBV9 and TRBJ1-6, with D hard to call. CDR3 length: 18 residues. The germline CDR1 and CDR2 sequences are SGDLS and YYNGEE. Trimming took off 0 bases at V and 5 bases at J, with 18 bases between the two ends. CDR3 in DNA: TGTGCCAGCAGCGTAGACCCGGGATTGGTCGTCCATAATTCACCCCTCCACTTT. Residues: CASSVDPGLVVHNSPLHF.

J is TRBJ1-1 and V is TRBV10-3, with a weak D call TRBD1 (6 bases). The CDR3 has 16 amino acids. Between the trimmed V and J ends, which lost 10 bases and 2 bases, there was a span of 23 bases. CDR1 is ENHRY and CDR2 is SYGVKD in the germline V gene. The CDR3 protein is CATGTGQGGINTEAFF. CDR3 nucleotides: TGTGCCACGGGAACGGGACAAGGGGGAATAAACACTGAAGCTTTCTTT.

The chain is built from TRBV9 and TRBJ1-2; D is perhaps TRBD1 (6 bases). This CDR3 comprises 14 residues. The germline gives CDR1 SGDLS, CDR2 YYNGEE. Between the trimmed V and J ends, which lost 1 base and 8 bases, there was a span of 15 bases. The CDR3 nucleotides are TGTGCCAGCAGCGTATTTCCAGGGGAGTACGGCTACACCTTC. It encodes CASSVFPGEYGYTF.

The J gene is TRBJ1-5, the V gene TRBV6-1; 7 bases map to TRBD1. Germline CDR1 and CDR2: MNHNS and SASEGT. The CDR3 is 16 amino acids. The junction had 2 bases not matched to a gene; V was cut back by 0 bases and J by 0 bases. CDR3 DNA: TGTGCCAGCAGTGAAGCGACAGGGTATAGCAATCAGCCCCAGCATTTT. Translating it yields CASSEATGYSNQPQHF.

The V gene is TRBV19, the J gene TRBJ1-1, with 10 nucleotides matching TRBD1. CDR1 LNHDA and CDR2 SQIVND come from the germline V gene (reference sequence). The CDR3 is 16 residues long. V lost 6 bases and J lost 7; bases outside the gene matches: 14. As DNA, the CDR3 is TGTGCCAGTAGGCGACCCCCAGACAGGGGGCGGGGTGAAGCTTTCTTT. This gives the protein CASRRPPDRGRGEAFF.

V is TRBV5-1 and J is TRBJ2-5, with 9 bases matching TRBD2. Germline CDR1 is SGHRS and CDR2 is YFSETQ. This CDR3 comprises 16 residues. V trimming: 5 bases; J trimming: 2 bases; junction bases outside the gene matches: 10. CDR3 bases: TGCGCCAGCAGTCTCCAAGCGGGAGGTGTACAAGAGACCCAGTACTTC. Residues: CASSLQAGGVQETQYF.

V gene TRBV11-3 combines with J gene TRBJ2-1; 12 positions match TRBD2. This CDR3 spans 17 amino acids. Looked up from germline, CDR1 is SGHNT and CDR2 is YENEEA. Unmatched junction bases numbered 3, after V lost 1 base and J lost 2 bases. CDR3: CASSLGGLAGPYNEQFF. In DNA form, the CDR3 reads TGTGCCAGCAGCTTAGGTGGACTAGCGGGGCCCTACAATGAGCAGTTCTTC.

The chain couples TRBV11-3 to TRBJ2-7; a possible D gene is TRBD2 (5 bases). Trimming took 2 bases from V and 0 from J, leaving 8 bases between them. Per the germline V gene, CDR1 is SGHNT and CDR2 is YENEEA. The CDR3 consists of 14 residues. The CDR3 loop reads CASSLSGSSYEQYF. CDR3 sequence (DNA): TGTGCCAGCAGCTTATCGGGAAGCTCCTACGAGCAGTACTTC.

The chain recombines TRBV5-1 with TRBJ1-1, with TRBD1 matching 11 bases. This CDR3 spans 14 amino acids. Germline V gene lookup returns CDR1 SGHRS and CDR2 YFSETQ. The J segment lost 7 bases and the V segment lost 4 bases, leaving 6 bases of the junction unmatched. CDR3 residues: CASSVRTGGSEAFF. CDR3 sequence (DNA): TGCGCCAGCAGCGTCCGGACAGGGGGCAGTGAAGCTTTCTTT.

This rearrangement joins TRBV11-2 to TRBJ2-2, with TRBD2 as a possible D gene (5 bases). Germline assignment: CDR1 SGHAT and CDR2 FQNNGV. V was cut by 1 base and J by 1 base, with 16 bases left in between. The CDR3 length is 18 residues. CDR3 amino acids: CASSLVVGNFRNTGELFF. The CDR3 region has the DNA TGTGCCAGCAGCTTAGTAGTCGGGAACTTCAGGAACACCGGGGAGCTGTTTTTT.

The chain is built from TRBV5-4 and TRBJ2-1; D remains unclear. The V gene's germline CDR1 is SGHNT and CDR2 YYREEE (reference sequence). V was shortened by 3 bases and J by 15 bases, with 19 bases between the two germline ends. This CDR3 comprises 13 residues. CDR3 sequence (DNA): TGTGCCAGCAGCTCCCTTAACTCACTTGCCGTGTTCTTC. Translating gives CASSSLNSLAVFF.

J is TRBJ2-3 and V is TRBV4-1, with 11 positions matching TRBD2. V trimming: 3 bases; J trimming: 2 bases; junction bases outside the gene matches: 7. The CDR3 loop spans 17 amino acids. Germline V gene sequence: CDR1 MGHRA, CDR2 YSYEKL. CDR3 bases: TGCGCCAGCAGCCACCAACTACTAGCGGGAGCCACAGATACGCAGTATTTT. Residues: CASSHQLLAGATDTQYF.

V and J are TRBV28 and TRBJ2-1, with D possibly matching TRBD1 (5 bases). V was clipped by 10 bases and J by 8 bases, with 15 bases between them. This CDR3 spans 12 amino acids. From germline, CDR1 is MDHEN and CDR2 SYDVKM. Here the CDR3 DNA reads TGTGCCACCACGACAGATTATGATGAGCAGTTCTTC. Translated: CATTTDYDEQFF.

This clone appeared once. CDR3 sequence reads: CASNQLDSLNTEAFF. The DNA for the CDR3 is TGTGCCAGCAACCAGCTCGACAGCTTGAACACTGAAGCTTTCTTT. The V and J genes are TRBV2 and TRBJ1-1; D is perhaps TRBD1 (5 bases). V lost 7 bases and J lost 0, with 15 bases in between. From germline, CDR1 is SNHLY and CDR2 FYNNEI. The CDR3 is made up of 15 amino acids.

The chain uses TRBV10-2 and TRBJ1-2; D gene ambiguous. Germline V gives CDR1 WSHSY, CDR2 SAAADI. V was trimmed by 0 bases and J by 8 bases, leaving 4 bases between them. The CDR3 is 11 residues long. DNA of the CDR3: TGCGCCAGCAGTGAGTCGGAGGGCTACACCTTC. Protein product: CASSESEGYTF.

The V and J genes are TRBV5-1 and TRBJ2-5, with TRBD2 matching 8 bases. CDR1 and CDR2 (germline): SGHRS, YFSETQ. V lost 0 bases and J lost 2; bases outside the gene matches: 9. CDR3 length equals 17 residues. CDR3 bases: TGCGCCAGCAGCTTGGCCCCTAGCGGGCTACGACAAGAGACCCAGTACTTC. Its protein is CASSLAPSGLRQETQYF.

This rearrangement joins TRBV10-3 to TRBJ1-3; D is ambiguous. This CDR3 contains 14 residues. V lost 3 bases and J lost 0, with 6 bases in between. The germline CDR1 and CDR2 sequences are ENHRY and SYGVKD. The CDR3 region is CAISDTHSGNTIYF. CDR3 coding DNA: TGTGCCATCAGTGATACTCACTCTGGAAACACCATATATTTT.

The rearrangement uses TRBV19 and TRBJ2-7, with 8 nucleotides matching TRBD1. The CDR3 is made up of 14 amino acids. Germline lookup yields CDR1 LNHDA and CDR2 SQIVND (reference sequence). The J segment lost 5 bases and the V segment lost 6 bases, leaving 9 bases of the junction unmatched. This chain's CDR3 is CASSQRTGSDEQYF. CDR3 bases: TGTGCCAGTAGCCAAAGGACAGGGAGCGACGAGCAGTACTTC. Full variable domain (remainder filled in from reference TRBV19 and TRBJ2-7): DGGITQSPKYLFRKEGQNVTLSCEQNLNHDAMYWYRQDPGQGLRLIYYSQIVNDFQKGDIAEGYSVSREKKESFPLTVTSAQKNPTAFYLCASSQRTGSDEQYFGPGTRLTVT.

The chain employs TRBV11-3 and TRBJ2-7; weak D call: TRBD1 (6 bases). Per germline, CDR1 SGHNT and CDR2 YENEEA. Deletions cut 5 bases from V and 3 bases from J, with 11 bases between. This CDR3 contains 13 residues. In DNA, the CDR3 is TGTGCCAGCAGCCAAACAGGGTTCTACGAGCAGTACTTC. Protein sequence: CASSQTGFYEQYF.

The V gene is TRBV9, the J gene TRBJ2-7, with 7 bases aligning to TRBD2. The CDR3 sequence is 16 residues long. J lost 3 bases, V lost 4 bases, and 13 bases had no gene match. Germline CDR1 and CDR2: SGDLS and YYNGEE. CDR3 sequence: CASSLGERERGYEQYF. The CDR3 coding sequence is TGTGCCAGCAGCCTCGGCGAGCGGGAAAGGGGCTACGAGCAGTACTTC.